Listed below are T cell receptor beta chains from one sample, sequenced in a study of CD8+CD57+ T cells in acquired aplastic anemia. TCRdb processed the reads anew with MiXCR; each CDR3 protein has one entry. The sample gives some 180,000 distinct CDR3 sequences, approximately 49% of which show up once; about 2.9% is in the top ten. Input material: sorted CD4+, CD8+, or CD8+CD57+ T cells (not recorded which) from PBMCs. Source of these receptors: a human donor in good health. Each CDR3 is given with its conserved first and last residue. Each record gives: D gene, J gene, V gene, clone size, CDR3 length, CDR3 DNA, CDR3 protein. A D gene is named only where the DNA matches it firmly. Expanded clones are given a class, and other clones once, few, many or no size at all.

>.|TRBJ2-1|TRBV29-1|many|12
TGCAGCGTTACAACGGACCGGAATGAGCAGTTCTTC
CSVTTDRNEQFF
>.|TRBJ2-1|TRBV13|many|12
TGTGCCAGCAGCGCCGTGTACAATGAGCAGTTCTTC
CASSAVYNEQFF
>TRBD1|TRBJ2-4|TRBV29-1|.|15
TGCAGCGTAACCGGGACAGGGGGTTTTGTGAGCATTCAGTACTTC
CSVTGTGGFVSIQYF
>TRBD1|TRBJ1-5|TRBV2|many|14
TGTGCCAGCCAAGGGACAGGGGGCTATCAGCCCCAGCATTTT
CASQGTGGYQPQHF
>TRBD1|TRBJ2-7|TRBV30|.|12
TGTGCCTGGAGTTACAGGGGATACGGGCAGTACTTC
CAWSYRGYGQYF
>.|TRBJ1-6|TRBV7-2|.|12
TGTGCCAGCAGCCCTGGGACTTCACCCCTCCACTTT
CASSPGTSPLHF
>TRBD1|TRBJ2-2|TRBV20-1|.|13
TGCAGTGCGCGGGACAGGCAGACCGGGGAGCTGTTTTTT
CSARDRQTGELFF
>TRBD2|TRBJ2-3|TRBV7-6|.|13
TGTGCCAGCAGCACAAGCGGGGGGGGTACGCAGTATTTT
CASSTSGGGTQYF
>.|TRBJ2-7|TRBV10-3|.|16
TGTGCCATCAGTGAGTACGAGGGGACAAGCTCCTACGAGCAGTACTTC
CAISEYEGTSSYEQYF
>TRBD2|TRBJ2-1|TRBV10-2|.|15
TGCGCCAGCAGTGAGATAGCGGGGGGATACAATGAGCAGTTCTTC
CASSEIAGGYNEQFF
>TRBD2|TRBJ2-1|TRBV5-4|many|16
TGTGCCAGCAGCCAGACTAGCGGGAGGCTTGCGGATGAGCAGTTCTTC
CASSQTSGRLADEQFF
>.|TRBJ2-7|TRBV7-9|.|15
TGTGCCAGCAGCTTAGGCGGCAGACCTGGGGACGAGCAGTACTTC
CASSLGGRPGDEQYF
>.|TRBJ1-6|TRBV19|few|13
TGTGCCAGTAGTATAGGGGGGAATTCACCCCTCCACTTT
CASSIGGNSPLHF
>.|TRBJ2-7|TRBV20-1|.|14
TGCAGTGCCAGCAGCCAGTTGGGAAACTACGAGCAGTACTTC
CSASSQLGNYEQYF
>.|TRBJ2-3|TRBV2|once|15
TGTGCCAGCAGCCCCCGGGGGAGAAAGGTAGATACGCAGTATTTT
CASSPRGRKVDTQYF
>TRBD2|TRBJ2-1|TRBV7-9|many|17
TGTGCCAGCAGTTTAGGACTAGCGGCCAGACGAAAGAATGAGCAGTTCTTC
CASSLGLAARRKNEQFF
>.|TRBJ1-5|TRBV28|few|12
TGTGCCAGCAGTTCTGGATTGTGGCCCCAGCATTTT
CASSSGLWPQHF
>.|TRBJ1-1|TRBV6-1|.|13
TGTGCCAGCAGTCCTCGGTATAACACTGAAGCTTTCTTT
CASSPRYNTEAFF
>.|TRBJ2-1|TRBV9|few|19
TGTGCCAGCAGCGTAGCTAGGGAGCAGGGACCCTTTGGATACAATGAGCAGTTCTTC
CASSVAREQGPFGYNEQFF
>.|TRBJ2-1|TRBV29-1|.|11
TGCAGCGTTGGCGAGATCGATGAGCAGTTCTTC
CSVGEIDEQFF
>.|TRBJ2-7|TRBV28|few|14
TGTGCCAGCAGTTTACAGGACACCAGCTACGAGCAGTACTTC
CASSLQDTSYEQYF
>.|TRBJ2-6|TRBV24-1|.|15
TGTGCCACCAGCGTTCAGGGCTCTGGGGCCAACGTCCTGACTTTC
CATSVQGSGANVLTF
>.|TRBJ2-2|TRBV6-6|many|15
TGTGCCAGCAGAACAAACCGGGGACGGACCGGGGAGCTGTTTTTT
CASRTNRGRTGELFF
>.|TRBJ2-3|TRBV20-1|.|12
TGCAGTGCTAGATCGTGGACAGATACGCAGTATTTT
CSARSWTDTQYF
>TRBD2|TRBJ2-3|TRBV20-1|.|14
TGCAGTCTCACTCTAGCGGGAGTACCGAATACGCAGTATTTT
CSLTLAGVPNTQYF
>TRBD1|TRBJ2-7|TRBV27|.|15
TGTGCCAGCAGACAACCGGGACAGGGCGAGGGAGAGCAGTACTTC
CASRQPGQGEGEQYF
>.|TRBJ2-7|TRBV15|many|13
TGTGCCACCAGCGTCAGGCTCCTCTACGAGCAGTACTTC
CATSVRLLYEQYF
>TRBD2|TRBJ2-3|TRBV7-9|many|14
TGTGCCAGCAGACTAGCGGGCTTCCTAGATACGCAGTATTTT
CASRLAGFLDTQYF
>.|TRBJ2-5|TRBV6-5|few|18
TGTGCCAGCAGCTATTTCCCCTCGAGGGGGGGAGGGGGAGAGACCCAGTACTTC
CASSYFPSRGGGGETQYF
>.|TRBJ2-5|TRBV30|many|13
TGTGCCTGGAGTGCCTTACGCCAAGAGACCCAGTACTTC
CAWSALRQETQYF
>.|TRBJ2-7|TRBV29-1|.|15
TGCAGCGTTGTTGGCAGACGACAGAATAACTACGAGCAGTACTTC
CSVVGRRQNNYEQYF
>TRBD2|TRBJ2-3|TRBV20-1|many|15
TGCAGTGCTAAGCTTTGGGGCGGGAGGACAGATACGCAGTATTTT
CSAKLWGGRTDTQYF
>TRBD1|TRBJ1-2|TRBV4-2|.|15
TGTGCCAGCAGCTGGACTGGACAGGGACACTATGGCTACACCTTC
CASSWTGQGHYGYTF
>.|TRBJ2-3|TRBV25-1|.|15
TGTGCCAGCAGCCCGAGACAGGGAGGGGGAGATACGCAGTATTTT
CASSPRQGGGDTQYF
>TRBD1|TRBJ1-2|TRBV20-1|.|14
TGCAGTGCTAGAGATCCGAGGACAGGGGCTGGCTACACCTTC
CSARDPRTGAGYTF
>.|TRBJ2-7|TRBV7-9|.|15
TGTGCCAGCAGCTTCCGACAGGGACTTTCCTACGAGCAGTACTTC
CASSFRQGLSYEQYF
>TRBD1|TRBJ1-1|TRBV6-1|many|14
TGTGCCAGCAGCGCGGGACAGGTGAACACTGAAGCTTTCTTT
CASSAGQVNTEAFF
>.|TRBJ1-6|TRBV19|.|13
TGTGCCGCGCGGGAACAGGGTAATTCACCCCTCCACTTT
CAAREQGNSPLHF
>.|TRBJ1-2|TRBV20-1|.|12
TGCAGTGGGGCAGGGACTAACTATGGCTACACCTTC
CSGAGTNYGYTF
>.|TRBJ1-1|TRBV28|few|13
TGTGCCAGCACGGAGGCGGATCGGACTGAAGCTTTCTTT
CASTEADRTEAFF
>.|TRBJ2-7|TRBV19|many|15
TGTGCCAGTAGTTCGCCCCGGGACACCACCTACGAGCAGTACTTC
CASSSPRDTTYEQYF
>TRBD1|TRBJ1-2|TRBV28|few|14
TGTGCCAGCTATGGACAGGGGCCTAACTATGGCTACACCTTC
CASYGQGPNYGYTF
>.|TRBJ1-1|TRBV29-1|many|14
TGCAGCGTTGAAAGTTGGGTTATGAACACTGAAGCTTTCTTT
CSVESWVMNTEAFF
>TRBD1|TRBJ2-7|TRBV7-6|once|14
TGTGCCAGCAGCAAAGGGACAGGGGACCACGAGCAGTACTTC
CASSKGTGDHEQYF
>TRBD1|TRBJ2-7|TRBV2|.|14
TGTGCCAGCAGTTTATCGACAGGGGTCGTCGAGCAGTACTTC
CASSLSTGVVEQYF
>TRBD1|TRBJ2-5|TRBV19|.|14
TGTGCCAGTAGTATGGACAGGACCTTCTTGCCCCAGTACTTC
CASSMDRTFLPQYF
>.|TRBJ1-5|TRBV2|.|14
TGTGCCAGCAGTGATACAGGGCTGGGTCAGCCCCAGCATTTT
CASSDTGLGQPQHF